This T cell receptor beta chain was profiled in a study of T cell changes during pregnancy in multiple sclerosis. V was shortened by 9 bases and J by 6 bases, with 22 bases between the two germline ends. Germline CDR1 and CDR2: SGHNT and YYREEE (reference sequence). CDR3 length: 15 amino acids. Sequenced by immunoSEQ multiplex PCR; TCRdb stores in-frame clones only, minus some. The sample has about 21,000 clones; more than 85% are singletons. The J gene is TRBJ2-1, the V gene TRBV5-4, with D perhaps TRBD2 (7 bases). The clonotype originates from a female donor with multiple sclerosis, enrolled in a pregnancy study. Sequencing used CD4+ T cells from peripheral blood mononuclear cells, obtained in the third trimester of pregnancy. CDR3 nucleotide sequence: TGTGCCACCGGGGGGCGCGGGGGAACCTTCAATGAGCAGTTCTTC. Translated, it gives CATGGRGGTFNEQFF. The variable domain in full, with the rest retrieved from reference TRBV5-4 and TRBJ2-1, is ETGVTQSPTHLIKTRGQQVTLRCSSQSGHNTVSWYQQALGQGPQFIFQYYREEENGRGNFPPRFSGLQFPNYSSELNVNALELDDSALYLCATGGRGGTFNEQFFGPGTRLTVL.